Only a few counts were recorded for the clone carrying this T cell receptor beta chain. These data come from a study of CD8+CD57+ T cells in acquired aplastic anemia. Individuals selected for sequencing had exhibited CD8+CD57+ cell expansion on flow cytometry. Therapy had not been given to patients before blood sampling. Germline V lookup: CDR1 SQVTM, CDR2 ANQGSEA. The CDR3 consists of 14 residues. Losses at the gene ends were 0 bases for V and 6 bases for J; bases not matched to a gene: 5. The study profiled TCR beta VDJ and CDR3 using genomic DNA as template. TCRdb re-called the reads with MiXCR, one entry per CDR3 protein. The sample lists 200,000 to 250,000 distinct CDR3 sequences, around 45% seen once, with 7.8% in the top ten.

This clonotype was sampled from a human donor with aplastic anemia. Sequenced material: sorted CD4+, CD8+, or CD8+CD57+ T cells (not recorded which) from PBMCs. This rearrangement joins TRBV29-1 to TRBJ1-5; TRBD1 agrees at 7 bases. CDR3 DNA sequence: TGCAGCGTTGAAGATGAGGGGGCCGGTCAGCCCCAGCATTTT. Translation gives CSVEDEGAGQPQHF.